The rows below give T cell receptor beta chains drawn from one sample of a study of response to subunit inactivated influenza vaccine. Using its own MiXCR run on the RT-PCR reads, TCRdb lists one record per CDR3 protein. The sample holds 500,000 to 600,000 distinct CDR3 sequences; around 10% are singletons and the top ten take about 10%. The same data also contributed to another study, on T cells expressing NK-cell markers.

This sample comprised PBMCs from blood, obtained on the day of vaccination. These TCRs come from a man aged 45-65 years who received an inactivated influenza vaccine. Both conserved end residues are part of each CDR3. The order of the fields is clone size, D gene, J gene, V gene, CDR3 DNA, CDR3 protein. A D gene is named only where the DNA matches it firmly. Clone sizes are given selectively: once, few, many, or a class where the clone is expanded.

few	.	TRBJ2-3	TRBV11-2	TGTGCCAGCAGCTTATTGGGTGGCGTGATGACAGATACGCAGTATTTT	CASSLLGGVMTDTQYF
.	.	TRBJ2-2	TRBV29-1	TGCAGCGTGGCCCGGGGCCTTCCCGGGGAGCTGTTTTTT	CSVARGLPGELFF
.	.	TRBJ2-7	TRBV7-2	TGTGCCAGCAGCCTCGGACAGTTCATCTCCTACGAGCAGTACTTC	CASSLGQFISYEQYF
.	.	TRBJ2-7	TRBV10-3	TGTGCCATCAAATTTGGCCAGACCTACGAGCAGTACTTC	CAIKFGQTYEQYF
.	.	TRBJ2-2	TRBV12-3/TRBV12-4	TGTGCCAGCAGTGCGCTCGGGGAGCTGTTTTTT	CASSALGELFF
few	TRBD1	TRBJ2-1	TRBV6-4	TGTGCCAGCAGCGGACAGGGTGGATACAATGAGCAGTTCTTC	CASSGQGGYNEQFF
few	.	TRBJ2-1	TRBV20-1	TGCAGGAGCGATGGGGGAGCCCTCCCGACGTACAATGAGCAGTTCTTC	CRSDGGALPTYNEQFF
.	.	TRBJ2-7	TRBV4-2	TGTGCCAGCAGCCAAGGGACCGGCCTCTCCTACGAGCAGTACTTC	CASSQGTGLSYEQYF
.	.	TRBJ1-1	TRBV30	TGTGCCTGGAGTGCGTGGGGGAATCACGCTGAAGCTTTCTTT	CAWSAWGNHAEAFF
many	.	TRBJ1-4	TRBV28	TGTGCCACCCCTAGGGGGATCCTAACAACTAATGAAAAACTGTTTTTT	CATPRGILTTNEKLFF
few	TRBD2	TRBJ2-2	TRBV28	TGTGCCAGCAGAGGGGGACTAGCGGGAGATCGGGCCGGGGAGCTGTTTTTT	CASRGGLAGDRAGELFF
.	.	TRBJ2-3	TRBV20-1	TGCAGTGCTTATAGGGGCACAGATACGCAGTATTTT	CSAYRGTDTQYF